The rows below give T cell receptor beta chains drawn from one sample of a study of cytomegalovirus exposure and HLA in healthy donors. Assay used: immunoSEQ multiplex PCR; TCRdb lists only in-frame clones, some missing. The repertoire holds about 140,000 clones, around 82% seen once, with approximately 2.5% in the top ten. The sequenced sample consisted of PBMCs. These receptors all come from a man aged 50 to 59 in good health and CMV-seronegative. Both conserved end residues are part of each CDR3. A D gene is named only where the DNA matches it firmly. A clone size is listed for some rows: how often the clone was seen (once, few, many), or a class if it is expanded.

d_call: TRBD1; v_call: TRBV5-6; clone_size: few; j_call: TRBJ2-7; cdr3_nt: TGTGCCAGCAGCAGCCGGGATACGGGACAGCTCTACGAGCAGTACTTC; cdr3_aa: CASSSRDTGQLYEQYF
d_call: TRBD1; v_call: TRBV15; clone_size: few; j_call: TRBJ1-4; cdr3_nt: TGTGCCACCAGCAGAGATCAAGGGGGCCTCAATGAAAAACTGTTTTTT; cdr3_aa: CATSRDQGGLNEKLFF
d_call: TRBD2; v_call: TRBV10-1; clone_size: -; j_call: TRBJ2-1; cdr3_nt: TGCGCCAGCAGTCCCGGGACTAGCCTATACAATGAGCAGTTCTTC; cdr3_aa: CASSPGTSLYNEQFF
d_call: -; v_call: TRBV27; clone_size: -; j_call: TRBJ2-3; cdr3_nt: TGTGCCAGCAGTGGGCAGGGGACAGATACGCAGTATTTT; cdr3_aa: CASSGQGTDTQYF
d_call: -; v_call: TRBV5-1; clone_size: few; j_call: TRBJ2-5; cdr3_nt: TGCGCCAGCAGCTTCAAGGGGCTGGGGGAGACCCAGTACTTC; cdr3_aa: CASSFKGLGETQYF
d_call: -; v_call: TRBV5-1; clone_size: -; j_call: TRBJ2-5; cdr3_nt: TGCGCCAGCAGCTCCGGTTCGGGACAAGAGACCCAGTACTTC; cdr3_aa: CASSSGSGQETQYF
d_call: -; v_call: TRBV19; clone_size: -; j_call: TRBJ1-6; cdr3_nt: TGTGCCAGTAGTATCGGACGGCAGACTATTTATAATTCACCCCTCCACTTT; cdr3_aa: CASSIGRQTIYNSPLHF
d_call: TRBD1; v_call: TRBV7-2; clone_size: -; j_call: TRBJ1-5; cdr3_nt: TGTGCCAGCAGCTTAGATGGACAGGGTCGCCAGCCCCAGCATTTT; cdr3_aa: CASSLDGQGRQPQHF
d_call: -; v_call: TRBV9; clone_size: -; j_call: TRBJ1-3; cdr3_nt: TGTGCCAGCAGCGTAGGGGGGGGCAGCTCTGGAAACACCATATATTTT; cdr3_aa: CASSVGGGSSGNTIYF
d_call: TRBD2; v_call: TRBV7-2; clone_size: -; j_call: TRBJ2-5; cdr3_nt: TGTGCCAGCAGCGGGCAAGCGGGAGGGGCGGAGACCCAGTACTTC; cdr3_aa: CASSGQAGGAETQYF
d_call: TRBD2; v_call: TRBV30; clone_size: -; j_call: TRBJ2-7; cdr3_nt: TGTGCCTGGACCCCGGGGGGGACCTACGAGCAGTACTTC; cdr3_aa: CAWTPGGTYEQYF
d_call: TRBD1; v_call: TRBV13; clone_size: -; j_call: TRBJ1-5; cdr3_nt: TGTGCCAGCAGCTCGGGACAGGGGCAGCCCCAGCATTTT; cdr3_aa: CASSSGQGQPQHF
d_call: TRBD2; v_call: TRBV18; clone_size: -; j_call: TRBJ2-7; cdr3_nt: TGTGCCAGCTCACCGCCCAGCGGGAGCTACGAGCAGTACTTC; cdr3_aa: CASSPPSGSYEQYF
d_call: -; v_call: TRBV6-6; clone_size: -; j_call: TRBJ2-1; cdr3_nt: TGTGCCAGCAGCGAATCGGGACTGGAGTACAATGAGCAGTTCTTC; cdr3_aa: CASSESGLEYNEQFF